The sequence of this T cell receptor (beta chain) was determined in a study of T-cell reconstitution after alpha-beta-depleted transplantation in children. Unique molecular identifiers were incorporated when the TCRbeta library was constructed. TCRdb itself ran the PCR reads through MiXCR, one entry per CDR3 protein. Of 350,000 to 450,000 distinct CDR3 sequences listed, approximately 12% are singletons. CDR1 and CDR2 from the germline V gene are MDHEN and SYDVKM. The length of the CDR3 is 16 residues. The J segment lost 9 bases and the V segment lost 8 bases, leaving 16 bases of the junction unmatched.

The clonotype comes from a human donor who donated a stem cell graft to a child with Fanconi anemia. The rearrangement uses TRBV28 and TRBJ2-1; 10 positions agree with TRBD1. The source material was PBMCs, sampled from the stem cell graft. This chain's CDR3 is CASGVLGQGQHSEQFF. CDR3 bases: TGTGCCAGCGGGGTTTTGGGACAGGGGCAACACAGTGAGCAGTTCTTC.